The TCR beta chain described here comes from a study of cytomegalovirus exposure and HLA in healthy donors. Overall study context: Unique TCR beta sequences numbering some 120 million came from 150 million to 200 million T cells in an earlier analysis. Study-wide results and limits: Per a prior analysis, the majority of TCR beta V segments were productive roughly 90% or roughly 30% of the time.

The PCR ran on 60 Vbeta and 13 Jbeta primers. Clones were sequenced by immunoSEQ multiplex PCR, and TCRdb holds only the in-frame ones, with some missing. The sample carries some 90,000 clones, 70% to 85% recorded once. Points on this clone: Its target is unknown.

Germline V gives CDR1 SEHNR, CDR2 FQNEAQ (reference sequence). CDR3 size: 15 residues. The V end was cut by 0 bases, the J end by 1 base, with 9 bases between. Specimen: PBMCs. The chain uses TRBV7-9 and TRBJ2-5; TRBD1 is a possible D gene (5 bases). The sequence was obtained from a human donor in good health. This CDR3 is CASSLARQIQETQYF. In DNA form, the CDR3 reads TGTGCCAGCAGCTTAGCGAGACAGATCCAAGAGACCCAGTACTTC.